This T cell receptor beta chain was sequenced during a study of monozygotic twins with cystic fibrosis. Across the whole study: Libraries were built from approximately 3 micrograms of fragmented DNA using about 16 PCR cycles.

Points on this clone: What it recognizes is unknown.

Libraries were prepared by immunoSEQ multiplex PCR; TCRdb keeps only in-frame clonotypes and omits some of them. The sample holds about 10,000 clones, 99% to 99.4% seen once. Study results and limitations: Nucleotide-identical clonotype sharing was significantly higher within monozygotic CF twin pairs than between unrelated CF individuals. Clonality was generally low (median about 0.01), higher in the most severe patients. Co-twins had the most similar V usage for 13 of 16 pairs, J for 8.

The ends lost 5 bases at V and 8 bases at J; junction bases unmatched: 13. The CDR3 length is 16 residues. In germline, CDR1 is LNHDA, CDR2 SQIVND (reference sequence). This receptor was taken from a man aged 18 to 35 with cystic fibrosis. The sequenced sample consisted of blood. The chain couples TRBV19 to TRBJ2-2; 8 bases agree with TRBD2. This CDR3 is CASSAGGGSGVGELFF. The CDR3 DNA is TGTGCCAGTAGTGCCGGCGGCGGTAGCGGGGTTGGGGAGCTGTTTTTT.